Listed below are T cell receptor beta chains from one sample, sequenced in a study of blood T cell repertoires in COVID-19. Assay: immunoSEQ multiplex PCR; the TCRdb copy retains only in-frame clones and omits some. The data contain about 140,000 clones, over 75% of them singletons. The sample consisted of peripheral blood. Every receptor here comes from a human donor in a cohort sampled during active COVID-19. Each CDR3 is given with its conserved first and last residue. Fields, in order: D gene, V gene, clone size, J gene, CDR3 protein, CDR3 DNA. D genes are given only for firm matches. Clone size appears in some rows only: once, few, many, or a class for an expanded clone.

>-|TRBV7-8|-|TRBJ2-1
CASSLVGGGGQTGLGQFF
TGTGCCAGCAGCTTAGTTGGCGGTGGCGGGCAGACGGGTTTAGGGCAGTTCTTC
>-|TRBV2|-|TRBJ2-2
CARSSSGVRNTGELFF
TGTGCCAGATCTAGCTCCGGGGTGCGGAACACCGGGGAGCTGTTTTTT
>-|TRBV27|-|TRBJ2-3
CASSPYISGTDTQYF
TGTGCCAGCTCCCCTTACATCTCAGGCACAGATACGCAGTATTTT
>TRBD2|TRBV27|-|TRBJ2-3
CASSSTRAGLADTDTQYF
TGTGCCAGCAGCTCAACAAGGGCGGGACTAGCGGACACAGATACGCAGTATTTT
>TRBD2|TRBV3-1/TRBV3-2|-|TRBJ2-1
CASSRRLAGGVFYNEQFF
TGTGCCAGCAGCCGGCGACTAGCGGGAGGTGTGTTCTACAATGAGCAGTTCTTC
>TRBD1|TRBV30|-|TRBJ1-3
CACLGQVGNTIYF
TGTGCCTGCCTCGGACAGGTGGGAAACACCATATATTTT
>TRBD1|TRBV29-1|-|TRBJ1-1
CSAEGQPGTEAFF
TGCAGCGCTGAGGGACAGCCCGGGACTGAAGCTTTCTTT
>TRBD1|TRBV3-1/TRBV3-2|-|TRBJ2-7
CASRRTRDRVGEQYF
TGTGCCAGCAGACGTACCCGGGACAGGGTCGGCGAGCAGTACTTC
>TRBD1|TRBV6-5|-|TRBJ2-7
CATATGVREQYF
TGTGCCACGGCGACAGGGGTTCGCGAGCAGTACTTC
>TRBD1|TRBV6-1|-|TRBJ1-2
CASSENGQGLGYTF
TGTGCCAGCAGTGAAAATGGACAGGGATTGGGCTACACCTTC
>-|TRBV12-3/TRBV12-4|-|TRBJ1-5
CASSRGKQPQHF
TGTGCCAGCAGTAGGGGAAAGCAGCCCCAGCATTTT
>TRBD2|TRBV2|-|TRBJ2-1
CASRAGGPYNEQFF
TGTGCCAGCAGAGCGGGAGGTCCATACAATGAGCAGTTCTTC
>-|TRBV2|-|TRBJ1-5
CASRGVGGEQPQHF
TGTGCCAGCAGGGGGGTCGGGGGAGAGCAGCCCCAGCATTTT
>TRBD2|TRBV29-1|-|TRBJ2-1
CSVETPNSGGDIEQFF
TGCAGCGTTGAGACTCCTAATAGCGGGGGGGACATCGAGCAGTTCTTC
>-|TRBV2|-|TRBJ2-6
CASSELESGANVLTF
TGTGCCAGCAGTGAACTCGAGTCTGGGGCCAACGTCCTGACTTTC
>-|TRBV7-8|once|TRBJ2-7
CASSFRGGEQYF
TGTGCCAGCAGCTTTCGAGGGGGCGAGCAGTACTTC
>-|TRBV11-3|-|TRBJ2-7
CASSPMRAWNEQYF
TGTGCCAGCAGCCCTATGAGGGCATGGAACGAGCAGTACTTC
>-|TRBV5-1|-|TRBJ2-2
CASSLAQGGNTGELFF
TGCGCCAGCAGCTTGGCCCAGGGGGGGAACACCGGGGAGCTGTTTTTT
>-|TRBV4-1|once|TRBJ2-3
CASSQEMIDRGGKDTQYF
TGCGCCAGCAGCCAAGAAATGATTGACAGGGGAGGGAAAGATACGCAGTATTTT
>TRBD1|TRBV5-5|-|TRBJ1-1
CASSLGQGLGTEAFF
TGTGCCAGCAGCTTGGGACAGGGGTTGGGCACTGAAGCTTTCTTT
>TRBD1|TRBV27|-|TRBJ2-3
CASHVGTGGGTDTQYF
TGTGCCAGCCACGTAGGGACAGGGGGAGGTACAGATACGCAGTATTTT
>-|TRBV19|-|TRBJ1-2
CASSTIGQSDYGYTF
TGTGCCAGTAGTACTATCGGACAGAGTGACTATGGCTACACCTTC
>TRBD1|TRBV7-6|-|TRBJ2-2
CASSLGTGINTGELFF
TGTGCCAGCAGCTTAGGGACAGGGATAAACACCGGGGAGCTGTTTTTT
>TRBD1|TRBV5-1|-|TRBJ1-2
CASSSQGAAFAGYTF
TGCGCCAGCAGCTCACAGGGGGCAGCGTTTGCTGGCTACACCTTC
>TRBD1|TRBV18|-|TRBJ2-7
CASSQIGTDYYEQYF
TGTGCCAGCTCACAAATCGGGACAGACTACTACGAGCAGTACTTC
>-|TRBV6-5|-|TRBJ2-7
CASSQRETNAYEQYF
TGTGCCAGCAGTCAACGGGAGACTAACGCCTACGAGCAGTACTTC
>-|TRBV6-5|-|TRBJ2-1
CASRTQEQGNEQFF
TGTGCCAGCAGGACTCAAGAGCAGGGCAATGAGCAGTTCTTC
>-|TRBV19|-|TRBJ2-1
CASSITGAPSSYNEQFF
TGTGCCAGTAGTATAACGGGAGCGCCGAGCTCCTACAATGAGCAGTTCTTC
>TRBD2|TRBV4-1|-|TRBJ2-1
CASSRLAGGRGYNEQFF
TGCGCCAGCAGCCGACTAGCGGGAGGGCGAGGGTACAATGAGCAGTTCTTC
>-|TRBV28|once|TRBJ2-7
CASTSNRGSYEQYF
TGTGCCAGCACCTCCAATCGGGGGTCCTACGAGCAGTACTTC
>TRBD2|TRBV7-2|-|TRBJ2-7
CASSLEIGAGVIYEQYF
TGTGCCAGCAGCTTAGAAATAGGGGCGGGAGTAATCTACGAGCAGTACTTC
>TRBD2|TRBV7-3|-|TRBJ2-4
CASSFSAGEVQYF
TGTGCCAGCAGCTTTTCAGCGGGAGAAGTTCAGTACTTC
>-|TRBV19|-|TRBJ2-7
CASSGQFYEQYF
TGTGCCAGTTCCGGACAATTTTACGAGCAGTACTTC
>TRBD2|TRBV3-1/TRBV3-2|-|TRBJ2-5
CASSGLTSGTGKTQYF
TGTGCCAGCAGCGGACTGACTAGCGGGACGGGAAAGACCCAGTACTTC
>TRBD1|TRBV7-9|few|TRBJ1-2
CASSRQQGHYGYTF
TGTGCCAGCAGCCGCCAACAGGGGCACTATGGCTACACCTTC
>-|TRBV29-1|once|TRBJ1-3
CSVVQGISGNTIYF
TGCAGCGTTGTGCAGGGCATCTCTGGAAACACCATATATTTT
>-|TRBV2|-|TRBJ2-5
CASSGIRAETQYF
TGTGCCAGCAGTGGAATCAGGGCAGAGACCCAGTACTTC
>-|TRBV2|-|TRBJ1-5
CASSGSHIDQPQHF
TGTGCCAGCAGTGGTTCCCACATTGATCAGCCCCAGCATTTT
>TRBD1|TRBV18|-|TRBJ2-7
CASSPRQGVYEQYF
TGTGCCAGCTCACCTCGGCAGGGGGTCTACGAGCAGTACTTC
>-|TRBV3-1/TRBV3-2|-|TRBJ2-1
CASSWNGGDEQFF
TGTGCCAGCAGCTGGAACGGCGGGGATGAGCAGTTCTTC
>TRBD1|TRBV19|once|TRBJ1-1
CASSTLSGTGGTEAFF
TGTGCCAGTAGTACCCTTTCCGGGACAGGGGGCACTGAAGCTTTCTTT
>TRBD1|TRBV28|-|TRBJ1-6
CASRPAGTANSPLHF
TGTGCCAGCAGACCAGCCGGGACAGCGAATTCACCCCTCCACTTT
>TRBD1|TRBV6-2/TRBV6-3|-|TRBJ2-7
CASSRTGTGSYEQYF
TGTGCCAGCAGTCGGACCGGGACAGGATCCTACGAGCAGTACTTC
>TRBD1|TRBV25-1|-|TRBJ1-1
CASSEYGADRGNTEAFF
TGTGCCAGCAGTGAATATGGGGCTGACAGGGGTAACACTGAAGCTTTCTTT
>TRBD2|TRBV5-1|-|TRBJ2-7
CASSLGLAGVSSYEQYF
TGCGCCAGCAGCTTAGGGCTAGCGGGGGTCAGCTCCTACGAGCAGTACTTC
>-|TRBV2|-|TRBJ2-4
CASSESPGDIQYF
TGTGCCAGCAGTGAATCCCCAGGGGACATTCAGTACTTC